The 20 T cell receptor beta chains listed next were all sequenced from one sample in a study of TIL therapy for anti-PD-1-resistant metastatic lung cancer. Sample time point: pre-treatment sample, taken before nivolumab and TIL therapy. This was the immunoSEQ v3 assay. Sequenced by immunoSEQ multiplex PCR; TCRdb stores in-frame clones only, minus some. Among approximately 45,000 clones listed, 79% were seen once. The specimen comprised blood, sampled at baseline. Receptors originate from a man between 65 and 79 years old with non-small cell lung cancer.

The chain carries TRBV28 and TRBJ2-7; D may correspond to TRBD1 or TRBD2 (5 bases each). Germline-derived CDR1 and CDR2 are MDHEN and SYDVKM. V lost 6 bases and J lost 4, with 25 bases in between. This CDR3 region has 17 residues. The CDR3 region is CASRTLTGRTSPYEQYF. The DNA for the CDR3 is TGTGCCAGCAGAACTCTCACGGGGCGAACCTCTCCTTACGAGCAGTACTTC.

V is TRBV7-2 and J is TRBJ2-4; TRBD2 might be the D (5 bases). CDR1 SGHTA and CDR2 FQGNSA come from the germline V gene. Trimming shortened V by 0 bases and J by 9 bases, and 15 bases separated the two germline ends. The CDR3 is 15 amino acids. The CDR3 loop is CASSLAAFGEAIQYF. The DNA for the CDR3 is TGTGCCAGCAGCTTAGCGGCTTTCGGGGAAGCCATTCAGTACTTC.

Only one count was recorded for this clone. The chain uses TRBV28 and TRBJ2-7, with TRBD2 matching over 7 bases. V lost 5 bases to trimming and J lost 2 bases; unmatched junction nucleotides: 9. The CDR3 runs to 15 residues. Germline V gene data show CDR1 as MDHEN and CDR2 as SYDVKM. CDR3 DNA sequence: TGTGCCAGCAGTAAGGCGGGAGACCCCCCCTACGAGCAGTACTTC. Translating it yields CASSKAGDPPYEQYF.

This rearrangement joins TRBV19 to TRBJ1-1; D unclear. The V and J ends lost 5 bases and 1 base respectively, with 8 bases between them. This CDR3 spans 13 amino acids. CDR1 is LNHDA, CDR2 SQIVND, per germline (reference sequence). CDR3 nucleotides: TGTGCCAGTAGTCTCCACACGAACACTGAAGCTTTCTTT. Its translation is CASSLHTNTEAFF.

CDR3 nucleotides: TGTGCCAGCAGCTTGGCCACCAGAACTAACTATGGCTACACCTTC. Its translation is CASSLATRTNYGYTF. The V gene is TRBV5-6, the J gene TRBJ1-2; D is ambiguous. V was shortened by 0 bases and J by 0 bases, with 9 bases between the two germline ends. The CDR3 has 15 residues. Germline loops: CDR1 SGHDT, CDR2 YYEEEE.

This clone was found a few times. The CDR3 sequence: CASSLGVQNTGELFF. CDR3 in DNA: TGTGCCAGCAGCTTAGGGGTCCAGAACACCGGGGAGCTGTTTTTT. The gene calls are TRBV7-3 and TRBJ2-2; no definite D call. The V end lost 2 bases, the J end lost 1 base, and 8 bases lay between the germline ends. The CDR3 runs 15 residues. Germline V gene data show CDR1 as SGHTA and CDR2 as FQGTGA.

The rearrangement uses TRBV25-1 and TRBJ1-1, with D hard to call. Germline lookup yields CDR1 MGHDK and CDR2 SYGVNS. V was shortened by 5 bases and J by 1 base, with 8 bases between the two germline ends. The CDR3 has 13 residues. DNA of the CDR3: TGTGCCAGCAGTCGGAAAGCGAACACTGAAGCTTTCTTT. Translating gives CASSRKANTEAFF.

The CDR3 DNA follows: TGTGCCAGTTGTCCCGGGACGGAAGCAAGAAACACCATATATTTT. Translating gives CASCPGTEARNTIYF. This chain connects TRBV19 to TRBJ1-3; tentatively, D is TRBD1 (5 bases). V lost 8 bases and J 5 bases, leaving 19 bases between the germline ends. From germline, CDR1 is LNHDA and CDR2 SQIVND (reference sequence). CDR3 length equals 15 residues.

The V gene is TRBV19, the J gene TRBJ2-2; 16 nucleotides line up with TRBD2. This CDR3 comprises 16 residues. V shed 3 bases, J shed 9 bases, and the junction held 4 bases outside the gene matches. CDR1 is LNHDA and CDR2 is SQIVND in the germline V gene (reference sequence). The DNA for the CDR3 is TGTGCCAGTAGTATGGGACTAGCGGGAGGGCCCCGGGAGCTGTTTTTT. Translated, it gives CASSMGLAGGPRELFF.

The V and J genes are TRBV11-2 and TRBJ2-2, with D perhaps TRBD1 (5 bases). The V end was cut by 2 bases, the J end by 4 bases, with 14 bases between. Germline loops: CDR1 SGHAT, CDR2 FQNNGV. The CDR3 has 16 residues. The CDR3 protein is CASSLWAGLTTGELFF. CDR3 in DNA: TGTGCCAGCAGCTTATGGGCAGGGTTGACCACCGGGGAGCTGTTTTTT.

The chain has TRBV4-1 and TRBJ2-5, with D possibly matching TRBD2 (5 bases). Germline-derived CDR1 and CDR2 are MGHRA and YSYEKL. V gave up 1 base and J gave up 5 bases, with 17 bases separating them. This CDR3 contains 16 residues. As DNA, the CDR3 is TGCGCCAGCAGCCAAGGCCACGGCGGGCGTGCTGAGACCCAGTACTTC. Translating gives CASSQGHGGRAETQYF.

Here the CDR3 DNA reads TGTGCCAGCAGCTTTGGGATTAACACTGAAGCTTTCTTT. As protein: CASSFGINTEAFF. J is TRBJ1-1 and V is TRBV7-9; D ambiguous. V gave up 3 bases and J gave up 2 bases, with 7 bases separating them. Germline lookup yields CDR1 SEHNR and CDR2 FQNEAQ (reference sequence). This CDR3 is built from 13 residues. Combining the CDR3 with reference TRBV7-9 and TRBJ1-1 gives the whole variable domain DTGVSQNPRHKITKRGQNVTFRCDPISEHNRLYWYRQTLGQGPEFLTYFQNEAQLEKSRLLSDRFSAERPKGSFSTLEIQRTEQGDSAMYLCASSFGINTEAFFGQGTRLTVV.

The chain employs TRBV6-5 and TRBJ2-1, with 10 bases lining up with TRBD2. V lost 8 bases to trimming and J lost 8 bases; unmatched junction nucleotides: 12. The CDR3 covers 15 residues. Germline CDR1 reads MNHEY; CDR2 reads SVGAGI. The CDR3 region is CASLKASGSKYEQFF. As DNA, the CDR3 is TGTGCCAGCTTAAAGGCTAGCGGGAGTAAATATGAGCAGTTCTTC.

The chain is built from TRBV14 and TRBJ2-5, with a weak D call TRBD1 (5 bases). The DNA matches TRBJ2-7 better at its end, which makes the J call doubtful. The CDR3 loop spans 16 amino acids. CDR1 SGHDN and CDR2 FVKESK come from the germline V gene. In DNA, the CDR3 is TGTGCCAGCAGCCAAGGAAACAGGTTACCATCCTACGAGCAGTACTTC. Translating gives CASSQGNRLPSYEQYF.

This chain connects TRBV30 to TRBJ1-2; D is uncertain. The germline CDR1 and CDR2 sequences are GTSNPN and SVGIG (reference sequence). The CDR3 runs 15 residues. V dropped 0 bases and J dropped 4 bases, with 15 bases sitting between them. The CDR3 bases are TGTGCCTGGAGTGTAAAGCCCGCACGTAGCTATGGCTACACCTTC. It codes for CAWSVKPARSYGYTF. The full variable domain, with the rest looked up from reference TRBV30 and TRBJ1-2, is SQTIHQWPATLVQPVGSPLSLECTVEGTSNPNLYWYRQAAGRGLQLLFYSVGIGQISSEVPQNLSASRPQDRQFILSSKKLLLSDSGFYLCAWSVKPARSYGYTFGSGTRLTVV.

The CDR3 reads CSVVKGLADTDTQYF. The CDR3 DNA is TGCAGCGTAGTCAAGGGACTAGCGGACACAGATACGCAGTATTTT. The V gene is TRBV29-1, the J gene TRBJ2-3, with TRBD2 identical over 11 bases. The trim removed 6 bases at V and 2 bases at J, leaving 7 bases unmatched. The CDR3 consists of 15 residues. Germline V gene sequence: CDR1 SQVTM, CDR2 ANQGSEA.

This rearrangement joins TRBV5-4 to TRBJ2-3; 10 positions match TRBD1. CDR1 is SGHNT and CDR2 is YYREEE in the germline V gene (reference sequence). The CDR3 consists of 15 residues. V lost 4 bases, J lost 4 bases, and 6 bases stayed unmatched. CDR3 DNA sequence: TGTGCCAGCAGCCCGGGACAGGGGCGACCAGATACGCAGTATTTT. It encodes CASSPGQGRPDTQYF.

J is TRBJ2-1 and V is TRBV21-1. TRBV21-1 counts as a pseudogene. The CDR3 is 12 amino acids. CDR3 loop: CASSKGYNEQFF. The CDR3 DNA follows: TGTGCCAGCAGCAAGGGATACAATGAGCAGTTCTTC.

The chain has TRBV28 and TRBJ2-7; the match to TRBD1 covers 9 bases. Trimming took 2 bases from V and 4 from J; bases not matched to a gene: 6. The V gene's germline CDR1 is MDHEN and CDR2 SYDVKM. CDR3 length: 15 amino acids. The CDR3 DNA is TGTGCCAGCAGTTTAACTTGGACAGGGGTGTACGAGCAGTACTTC. This encodes CASSLTWTGVYEQYF.

The CDR3 DNA reads TGTGCCAGTCACTTATCTGGGGCCAACGTCCTGACTTTC. It is translated as CASHLSGANVLTF. V is TRBV19 and J is TRBJ2-6; no definite D call. CDR3 length equals 13 residues. Germline CDR1 is LNHDA and CDR2 is SQIVND (reference sequence). V gave up 8 bases and J gave up 1 base, with 6 bases separating them.